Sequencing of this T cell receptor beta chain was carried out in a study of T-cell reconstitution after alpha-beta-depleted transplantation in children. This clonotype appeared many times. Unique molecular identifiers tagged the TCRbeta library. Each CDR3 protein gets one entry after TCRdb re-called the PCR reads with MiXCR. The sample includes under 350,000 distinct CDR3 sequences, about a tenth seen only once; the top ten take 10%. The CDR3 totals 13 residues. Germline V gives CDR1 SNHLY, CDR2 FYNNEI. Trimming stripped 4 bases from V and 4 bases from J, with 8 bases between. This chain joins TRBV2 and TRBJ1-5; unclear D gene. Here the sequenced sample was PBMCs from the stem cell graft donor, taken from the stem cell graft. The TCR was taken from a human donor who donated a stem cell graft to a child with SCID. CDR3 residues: CASSGQPNQPQHF. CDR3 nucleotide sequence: TGTGCCAGCAGTGGGCAGCCAAATCAGCCCCAGCATTTT. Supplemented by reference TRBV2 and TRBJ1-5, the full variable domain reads EPEVTQTPSHQVTQMGQEVILRCVPISNHLYFYWYRQILGQKVEFLVSFYNNEISEKSEIFDDQFSVERPDGSNFTLKIRSTKLEDSAMYFCASSGQPNQPQHFGDGTRLSIL.